This TCR beta chain is drawn from a study of blood T cell repertoires in COVID-19. Across the study: Acute and convalescent COVID-19 samples came from the United States, Italy and Spain. PBMCs, B-cell-depleted T cells, or T cells provided the cDNA or gDNA that made up the material.

V lost 0 bases to trimming and J lost 4 bases, with 10 bases between them. Germline V lookup: CDR1 SGHRS, CDR2 YFSETQ. This CDR3 is 14 amino acids long. One Seattle source followed patients from active infection through their disease course. Per the original data handling: Amplification of reference gene primers provided the estimated nucleated cell counts. Sequencing was performed with immunoSEQ multiplex PCR; in TCRdb, only in-frame clones are kept and a portion is missing. D and trimming come from the DNA, and the V and J calls and clone size come from that table. Here the sample spans hundreds of thousands of clones, 75% to 90% being singletons. In this sample, this clone turned up a few times.

The chain is built from TRBV5-1 and TRBJ1-1; tentative D call: TRBD1 (5 bases). Source material: peripheral blood. The TCR comes from a woman aged 60-75 years with COVID-19, enrolled during active disease. The CDR3 sequence: CASSLGAGPTEAFF. CDR3 bases: TGCGCCAGCAGCTTGGGTGCAGGGCCCACTGAAGCTTTCTTT.